Listed below are T cell receptor beta chains from one sample, sequenced in a study of blood T cell repertoires in COVID-19. The data were produced by immunoSEQ multiplex PCR, yet TCRdb's version contains in-frame clones alone and is incomplete. The sample has tens of thousands of clones, roughly four fifths seen once. The source material was peripheral blood. These receptors were obtained from a man in his 60s with acute or convalescent COVID-19. CDR3s include the opening cysteine and the closing phenylalanine or tryptophan. The D gene is left open where the match is weak. Only part of the rows carry a size: once, few, many, or a class if the clone is expanded.

V: TRBV10-3
J: TRBJ2-3
size: -
D: TRBD2
CDR3: CATWTSGTDTQYF
DNA: TGTGCCACCTGGACTAGCGGCACAGATACGCAGTATTTT

V: TRBV30
J: TRBJ2-7
size: -
D: TRBD1
CDR3: CAWSARGPDEQYF
DNA: TGTGCCTGGAGTGCCAGGGGGCCCGACGAGCAGTACTTC

V: TRBV12-3/TRBV12-4
J: TRBJ1-1
size: -
D: -
CDR3: CASAGAEAFF
DNA: TGTGCCAGCGCGGGGGCTGAAGCTTTCTTT

V: TRBV18
J: TRBJ1-5
size: -
D: -
CDR3: CASSPVTVSGNQPQHF
DNA: TGTGCCAGCTCACCGGTGACAGTCTCCGGAAATCAGCCCCAGCATTTT

V: TRBV6-6
J: TRBJ1-1
size: -
D: TRBD1
CDR3: CASSPPQGLAFF
DNA: TGTGCCAGCAGCCCACCACAGGGGCTAGCTTTCTTT

V: TRBV9
J: TRBJ2-1
size: once
D: TRBD1
CDR3: CASSVGRDRTSEQFF
DNA: TGTGCCAGCAGCGTAGGTCGGGACAGGACCTCAGAGCAGTTCTTC

V: TRBV9
J: TRBJ1-1
size: -
D: -
CDR3: CASSADTSNTEAFF
DNA: TGTGCCAGCAGCGCCGACACCTCCAACACTGAAGCTTTCTTT

V: TRBV7-2
J: TRBJ1-2
size: few
D: TRBD1
CDR3: CASSLGGGQGYTF
DNA: TGTGCCAGCAGCTTAGGAGGGGGCCAAGGCTACACCTTC

V: TRBV5-1
J: TRBJ2-7
size: -
D: -
CDR3: CASSTGQYSPHEQYF
DNA: TGCGCCAGCAGCACCGGACAGTACAGTCCCCACGAGCAGTACTTC

V: TRBV27
J: TRBJ1-2
size: -
D: TRBD1
CDR3: CASSTSDRADGYTF
DNA: TGTGCCAGCAGTACCTCGGACAGGGCAGATGGCTACACCTTC